This TCR beta chain was sequenced in a study of regulatory T cells in long-lasting Graves disease. Per germline, CDR1 SEHNR and CDR2 FQNEAQ (reference sequence). The V gene end was trimmed by 5 bases and the J gene end by 5 bases; junction bases not matched to a gene: 7. This CDR3 is built from 15 residues. Broader study findings: TRBV28 was favored in persistent disease, as were TRBJ1-2 and TRBJ2-5.

CDR3 regions were amplified by Arm-PCR using iRepertoire HTBI primers to build TCR beta libraries. MiXCR, run by TCRdb on the multiplex PCR reads, gives a single entry per CDR3 protein. The repertoire holds approximately 470,000 distinct CDR3 sequences, with under 25% as singletons. The sample's time point: persistent/refractory GD, antithyroid drugs over 5 years with positive TRAb. The authors made the TCR library using RNA they extracted from PBMCs. An endocrinology department located in Xi'an, China, was where the patients came from. Tubes containing EDTA received 8 to 9.5 milliliters of drawn peripheral blood. Concerning this clonotype itself: As yet, its antigen is unknown.

V usage is TRBV7-9 and J usage is TRBJ2-1; 9 bases agree with TRBD2. Sample: peripheral blood mononuclear cells (PBMCs), taken when the disease was refractory, from a patient treated with antithyroid drugs. The source is a female donor with Graves disease. CDR3 nucleotide sequence: TGTGCCAGCAGCACGTGGACTAGCGCAAACAATGAGCAGTTCTTC. Its translation is CASSTWTSANNEQFF. Complete variable domain (other parts from reference TRBV7-9 and TRBJ2-1): DTGVSQNPRHKITKRGQNVTFRCDPISEHNRLYWYRQTLGQGPEFLTYFQNEAQLEKSRLLSDRFSAERPKGSFSTLEIQRTEQGDSAMYLCASSTWTSANNEQFFGPGTRLTVL.